These 14 T cell receptor beta chains originate from one sample sequenced in a study of identical twins. Each CDR3 protein gets one entry after TCRdb re-called the 5' RACE reads with MiXCR. The sample records roughly 350,000 distinct CDR3 sequences, about 9% being singletons. Sequencing input: naive T cells sorted from blood. The origin of the receptors is a woman aged 45-60 years in good health.

This chain joins TRBV20-1 and TRBJ1-5, with 10 bases that match TRBD1. Trimming removed 4 bases from V and 3 bases from J; junction bases left unmatched: 15. Germline CDR1 and CDR2: DFQATT and SNEGSKA (reference sequence). CDR3 length equals 18 residues. The CDR3 region is CSATVPGQGSQVNQPQHF. In DNA form, the CDR3 reads TGCAGTGCTACCGTCCCGGGACAGGGGTCTCAGGTCAATCAGCCCCAGCATTTT.

The J gene is TRBJ2-1, the V gene TRBV6-1; the D gene is possibly TRBD1 (5 bases). The CDR3 spans 15 residues. V was shortened by 7 bases and J by 7 bases, with 20 bases between the two germline ends. Per the germline V gene, CDR1 is MNHNS and CDR2 is SASEGT. CDR3 protein: CASKQTEQSRNEQFF. CDR3 nucleotide sequence: TGTGCCAGCAAACAGACAGAACAGTCGAGAAATGAGCAGTTCTTC.

The genes are TRBV11-1 and TRBJ1-1, with D maybe TRBD1 (5 bases). Looked up from germline, CDR1 is SGHAT and CDR2 is FQDESV (reference sequence). V was shortened by 5 bases and J by 4 bases, with 17 bases between the two germline ends. This CDR3 has 15 residues. CDR3 bases: TGTGCCAGCAGCGCCAGGACAAGGGGTGGCACTGAAGCTTTCTTT. Protein product: CASSARTRGGTEAFF. Using reference TRBV11-1 and TRBJ1-1 for the parts outside the CDR3, the full variable domain is EAEVAQSPRYKITEKSQAVAFWCDPISGHATLYWYRQILGQGPELLVQFQDESVVDDSQLPKDRFSAERLKGVDSTLKIQPAELGDSAMYLCASSARTRGGTEAFFGQGTRLTVV.

This clonotype appeared a few times. The conserved phenylalanine or tryptophan normally closing the CDR3 is absent here, so this likely arose from a read error. V and J are TRBV12-3 or TRBV12-4 and TRBJ1-6; D possibly corresponds to TRBD1 (5 bases). Trimming shortened V by 3 bases and J by 9 bases, and 12 bases separated the two germline ends. This CDR3 has 14 residues. CDR3 amino acids: CASSFGASGSPLHL. The CDR3 coding sequence is TGTGCCAGCAGTTTTGGGGCATCTGGTTCACCCCTCCACCTT.

There are many counts of this clonotype. The genes are TRBV20-1 and TRBJ1-1; D is unresolved. V was clipped by 8 bases and J by 0 bases, with 10 bases between them. Germline lookup yields CDR1 DFQATT and CDR2 SNEGSKA (reference sequence). The CDR3 spans 12 residues. CDR3 residues: CSSRTVNTEAFF. The CDR3 DNA sequence: TGCAGTTCCAGGACCGTGAACACTGAAGCTTTCTTT.

This clonotype was detected a few times. The genes are TRBV30 and TRBJ1-2; D perhaps matches TRBD1 (5 bases). Trimming stripped 0 bases from V and 4 bases from J, with 21 bases between. Germline CDR1 reads GTSNPN; CDR2 reads SVGIG (reference sequence). This CDR3 region has 17 residues. CDR3 sequence (DNA): TGTGCCTGGAGTGTACTGTGGGACCTTAGGCAGGGCTATGGCTACACCTTC. It is translated as CAWSVLWDLRQGYGYTF.

This clonotype showed up many times. The J gene is TRBJ2-7, the V gene TRBV4-1; 10 positions match TRBD2. J lost 0 bases, V lost 0 bases, and 5 bases had no gene match. CDR1 and CDR2 from the germline V gene are MGHRA and YSYEKL. CDR3 length: 17 residues. The CDR3 protein is CASSQDLAGGPSYEQYV. The CDR3 nucleotides read TGCGCCAGCAGCCAAGATTTAGCGGGAGGACCCTCCTACGAGCAGTACGTC.

The chain couples TRBV2 to TRBJ2-1; 8 positions agree with TRBD2. Trimming took 8 bases from V and 0 from J; bases not matched to a gene: 9. The germline gives CDR1 SNHLY, CDR2 FYNNEI. This CDR3 contains 16 residues. The CDR3 loop reads CASESGSATSYNEQFF. The CDR3 DNA is TGTGCCAGCGAGAGCGGGAGTGCTACCTCCTACAATGAGCAGTTCTTC.

The V call is TRBV2, the J call TRBJ1-6; D unresolved. Germline V lookup: CDR1 SNHLY, CDR2 FYNNEI. Trimming took off 8 bases at V and 10 bases at J, with 15 bases between the two ends. The CDR3 spans 13 residues. The CDR3 nucleotides read TGTGCCAGCTTGGAGGGTATAGGCTCACCCCTCCACTTT. This codes for CASLEGIGSPLHF. Looking up the rest from reference TRBV2 and TRBJ1-6 gives the full variable domain: EPEVTQTPSHQVTQMGQEVILRCVPISNHLYFYWYRQILGQKVEFLVSFYNNEISEKSEIFDDQFSVERPDGSNFTLKIRSTKLEDSAMYFCASLEGIGSPLHFGNGTRLTVT.

This clonotype was detected a few times. The rearrangement links TRBV6-1 to TRBJ1-2; D gene uncertain. The CDR3 loop spans 15 amino acids. CDR1 is MNHNS, CDR2 SASEGT, per germline. Between the trimmed V and J ends, which lost 2 bases and 4 bases, there was a span of 14 bases. The CDR3 DNA reads TGTGCCAGCAGTGAAAAGGCAGCCGGAGGCTATGGCTACACCTTC. Translation: CASSEKAAGGYGYTF.

The chain couples TRBV6-6 to TRBJ2-1; no firm D call. The germline V and J ends were trimmed by 0 bases and 0 bases, with 9 bases remaining between them. CDR3 length equals 16 residues. In germline, CDR1 is MNHNY, CDR2 SVGAGI (reference sequence). The CDR3 loop is CASSYSGQSSYNEQFF. CDR3 nucleotide sequence: TGTGCCAGCAGTTACTCAGGGCAGAGCTCCTACAATGAGCAGTTCTTC.

This clonotype was counted between two and nine times. This sequence joins TRBV2 and TRBJ2-1; 7 nucleotides match TRBD2. J gave up 3 bases and V 11 bases, and 7 bases lay outside the gene matches. The germline CDR1 and CDR2 sequences are SNHLY and FYNNEI. The CDR3 loop spans 13 amino acids. The CDR3 loop is CAGTSVYYNEQFF. CDR3 nucleotide sequence: TGTGCCGGAACTAGCGTTTACTACAATGAGCAGTTCTTC.

This clonotype was seen ten or more times. The rearrangement uses TRBV10-2 and TRBJ2-1, with D unresolved. V gave up 1 base and J gave up 7 bases, with 5 bases separating them. Germline lookup yields CDR1 WSHSY and CDR2 SAAADI. CDR3 length: 12 amino acids. The CDR3, as DNA: TGCGCCAGCAGTGAGTGGGTAAATGAGCAGTTCTTC. Encoded protein: CASSEWVNEQFF.

This chain joins TRBV9 and TRBJ1-6, with TRBD1 matching 8 bases. The germline V gene has CDR1 SGDLS and CDR2 YYNGEE. Trimming removed 3 bases from V and 1 base from J; junction bases left unmatched: 3. CDR3 size: 16 residues. The CDR3 loop is CASSATGGSYNSPLHF. The CDR3 region has the DNA TGTGCCAGCAGCGCTACAGGGGGATCCTATAATTCACCCCTCCACTTT.